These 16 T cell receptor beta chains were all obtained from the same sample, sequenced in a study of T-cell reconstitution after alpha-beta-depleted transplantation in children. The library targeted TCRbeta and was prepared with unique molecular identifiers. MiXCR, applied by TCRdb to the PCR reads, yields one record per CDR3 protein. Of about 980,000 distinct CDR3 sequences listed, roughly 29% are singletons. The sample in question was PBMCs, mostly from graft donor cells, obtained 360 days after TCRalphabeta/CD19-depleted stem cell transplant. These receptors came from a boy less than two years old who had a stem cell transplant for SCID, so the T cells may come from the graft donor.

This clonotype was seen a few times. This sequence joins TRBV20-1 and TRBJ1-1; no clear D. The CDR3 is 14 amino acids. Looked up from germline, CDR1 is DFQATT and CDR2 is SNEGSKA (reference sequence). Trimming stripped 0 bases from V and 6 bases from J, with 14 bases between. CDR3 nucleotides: TGCAGTGCTAGAGAGTGGGGTTTGGGCGCTGAAGCTTTCTTT. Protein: CSAREWGLGAEAFF.

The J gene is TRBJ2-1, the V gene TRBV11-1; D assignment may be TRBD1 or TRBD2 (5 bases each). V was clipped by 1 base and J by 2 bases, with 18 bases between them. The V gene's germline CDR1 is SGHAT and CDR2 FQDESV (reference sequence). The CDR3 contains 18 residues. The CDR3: CASSLEVGRYDTYNEQFF. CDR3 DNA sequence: TGTGCCAGCAGCTTAGAGGTGGGACGGTACGATACCTACAATGAGCAGTTCTTC.

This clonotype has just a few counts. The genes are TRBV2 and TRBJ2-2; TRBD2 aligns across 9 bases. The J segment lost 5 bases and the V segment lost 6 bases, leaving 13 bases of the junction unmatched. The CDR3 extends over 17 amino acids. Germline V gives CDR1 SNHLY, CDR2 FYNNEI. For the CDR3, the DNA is TGTGCCAGCAGGAGAAATAGCGGGGGCTTGGGGACCGGGGAGCTGTTTTTT. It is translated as CASRRNSGGLGTGELFF.

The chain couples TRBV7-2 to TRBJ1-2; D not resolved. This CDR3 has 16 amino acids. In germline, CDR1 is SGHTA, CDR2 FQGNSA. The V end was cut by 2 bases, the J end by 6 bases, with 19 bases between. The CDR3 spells CASSLIYGRPLDGYTF. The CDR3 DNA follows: TGTGCCAGCAGCTTAATCTACGGGAGACCGCTCGATGGCTACACCTTC.

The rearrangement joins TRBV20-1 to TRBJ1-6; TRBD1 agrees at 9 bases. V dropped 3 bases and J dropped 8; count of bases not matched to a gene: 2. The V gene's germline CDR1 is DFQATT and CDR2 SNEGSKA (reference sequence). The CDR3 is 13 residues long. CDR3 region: CSARWDRDSPLHF. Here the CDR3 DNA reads TGCAGTGCTAGGTGGGACAGGGATTCACCCCTCCACTTT.

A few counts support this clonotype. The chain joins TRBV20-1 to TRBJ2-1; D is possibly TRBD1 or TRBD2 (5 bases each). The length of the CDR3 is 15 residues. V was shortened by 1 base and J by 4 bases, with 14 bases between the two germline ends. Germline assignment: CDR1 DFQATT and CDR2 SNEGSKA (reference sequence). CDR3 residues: CSARGRDVFYNEQFF. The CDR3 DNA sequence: TGCAGTGCTAGAGGAAGGGACGTCTTTTACAATGAGCAGTTCTTC.

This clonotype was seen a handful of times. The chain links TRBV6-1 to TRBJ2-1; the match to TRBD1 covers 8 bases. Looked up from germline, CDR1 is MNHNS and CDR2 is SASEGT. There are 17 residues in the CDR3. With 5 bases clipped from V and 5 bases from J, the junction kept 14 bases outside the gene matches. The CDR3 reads CASSQGQGDVGNNEQFF. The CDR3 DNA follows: TGTGCCAGCAGTCAAGGACAGGGAGACGTCGGAAACAATGAGCAGTTCTTC.

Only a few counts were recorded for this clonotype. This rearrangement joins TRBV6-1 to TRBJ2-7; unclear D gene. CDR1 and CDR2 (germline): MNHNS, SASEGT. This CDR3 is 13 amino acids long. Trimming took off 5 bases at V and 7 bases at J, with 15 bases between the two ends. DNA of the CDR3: TGTGCCAGCAGTCGTGACCCCCTTTGGGAGCAGTACTTC. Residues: CASSRDPLWEQYF.

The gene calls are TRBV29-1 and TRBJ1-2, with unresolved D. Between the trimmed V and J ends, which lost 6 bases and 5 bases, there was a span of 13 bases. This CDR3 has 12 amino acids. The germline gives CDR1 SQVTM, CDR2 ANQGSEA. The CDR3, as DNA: TGCAGCGTACTACGCTCGGAGTATGGCTACACCTTC. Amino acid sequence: CSVLRSEYGYTF.

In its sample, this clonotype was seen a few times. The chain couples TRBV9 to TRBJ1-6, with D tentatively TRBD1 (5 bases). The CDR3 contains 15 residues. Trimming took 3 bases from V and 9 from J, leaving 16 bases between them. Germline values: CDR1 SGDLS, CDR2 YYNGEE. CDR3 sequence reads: CASSATEGSSSPLHF. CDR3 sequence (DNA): TGTGCCAGCAGCGCGACAGAGGGGTCAAGTTCACCCCTCCACTTT.

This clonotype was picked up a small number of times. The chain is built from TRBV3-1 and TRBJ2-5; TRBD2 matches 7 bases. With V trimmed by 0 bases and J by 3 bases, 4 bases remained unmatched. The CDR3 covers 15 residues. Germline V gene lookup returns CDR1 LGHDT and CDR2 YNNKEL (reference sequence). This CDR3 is CASSQEWGGKETQYF. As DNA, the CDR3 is TGTGCCAGCAGCCAAGAGTGGGGAGGGAAAGAGACCCAGTACTTC.

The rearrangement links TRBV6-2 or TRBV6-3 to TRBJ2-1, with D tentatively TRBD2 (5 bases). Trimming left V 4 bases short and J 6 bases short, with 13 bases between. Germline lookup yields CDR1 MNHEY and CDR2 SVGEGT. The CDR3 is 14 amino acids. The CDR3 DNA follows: TGTGCCAGCAGTTCCGGGGAGAGGTCCAATGAGCAGTTCTTC. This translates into CASSSGERSNEQFF.

In nucleotides, the CDR3 is TGTGCCAGCAGTTCGTGGGGGAGGGAAGATACGCAGTATTTT. Amino acid sequence: CASSSWGREDTQYF. V and J are TRBV6-5 and TRBJ2-3, with 7 bases lining up with TRBD2. This CDR3 is built from 14 residues. V was pared by 4 bases and J by 5 bases, with 6 bases of the junction left unmatched. In germline, CDR1 is MNHEY, CDR2 SVGAGI.

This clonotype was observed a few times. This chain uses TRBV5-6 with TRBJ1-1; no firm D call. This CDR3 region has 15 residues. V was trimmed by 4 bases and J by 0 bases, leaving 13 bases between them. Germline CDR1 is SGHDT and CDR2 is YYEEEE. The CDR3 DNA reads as TGTGCCAGCAGCGGAGGGTCGACGATGAACACTGAAGCTTTCTTT. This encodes CASSGGSTMNTEAFF.

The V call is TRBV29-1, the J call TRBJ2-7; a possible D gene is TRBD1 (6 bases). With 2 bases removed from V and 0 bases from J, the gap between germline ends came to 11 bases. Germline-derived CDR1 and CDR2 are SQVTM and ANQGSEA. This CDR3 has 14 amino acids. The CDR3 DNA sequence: TGCAGCGTTGAAAAGGGGGTTGACTCCTACGAGCAGTACTTC. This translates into CSVEKGVDSYEQYF.

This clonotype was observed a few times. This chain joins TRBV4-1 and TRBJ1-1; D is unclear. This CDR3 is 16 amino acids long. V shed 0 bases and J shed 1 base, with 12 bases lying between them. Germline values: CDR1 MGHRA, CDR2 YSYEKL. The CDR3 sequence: CASSQDRSRTNTEAFF. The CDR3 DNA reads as TGCGCCAGCAGCCAAGATCGGTCGCGGACGAACACTGAAGCTTTCTTT.